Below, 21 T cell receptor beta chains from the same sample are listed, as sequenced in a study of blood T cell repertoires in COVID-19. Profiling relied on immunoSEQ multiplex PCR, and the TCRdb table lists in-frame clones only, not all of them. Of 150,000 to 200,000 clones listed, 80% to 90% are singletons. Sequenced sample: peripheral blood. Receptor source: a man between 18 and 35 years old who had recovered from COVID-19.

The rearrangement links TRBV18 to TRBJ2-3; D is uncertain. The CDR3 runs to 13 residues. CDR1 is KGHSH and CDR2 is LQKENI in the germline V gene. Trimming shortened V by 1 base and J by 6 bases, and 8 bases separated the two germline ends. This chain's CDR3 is CASSPLVVDTQYF. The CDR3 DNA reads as TGTGCCAGCTCACCACTAGTAGTGGATACGCAGTATTTT. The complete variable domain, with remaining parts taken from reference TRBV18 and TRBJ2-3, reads NAGVMQNPRHLVRRRGQEARLRCSPMKGHSHVYWYRQLPEEGLKFMVYLQKENIIDESGMPKERFSAEFPKEGPSILRIQQVVRGDSAAYFCASSPLVVDTQYFGPGTRLTVL.

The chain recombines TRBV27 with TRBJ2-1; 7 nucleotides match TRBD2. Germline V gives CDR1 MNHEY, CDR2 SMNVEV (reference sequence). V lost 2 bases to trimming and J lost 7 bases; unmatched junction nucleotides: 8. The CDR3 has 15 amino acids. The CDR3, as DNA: TGTGCCAGCAGTTTAAGTACTAGCGTCTTGAATGAGCAGTTCTTC. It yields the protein CASSLSTSVLNEQFF.

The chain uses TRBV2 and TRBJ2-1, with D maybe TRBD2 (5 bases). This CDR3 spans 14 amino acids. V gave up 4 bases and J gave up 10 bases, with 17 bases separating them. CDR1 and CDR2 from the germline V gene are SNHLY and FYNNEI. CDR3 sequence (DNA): TGTGCCAGCAGTGTCGGACGGGTAGCGCACGAGCAGTTCTTC. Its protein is CASSVGRVAHEQFF.

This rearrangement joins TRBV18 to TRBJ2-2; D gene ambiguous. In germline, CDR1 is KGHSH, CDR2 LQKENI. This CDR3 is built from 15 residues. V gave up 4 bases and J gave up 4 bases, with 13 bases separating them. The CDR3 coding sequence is TGTGCCAGCTCACAAACAGAATACCCCACCGGGGAGCTGTTTTTT. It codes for CASSQTEYPTGELFF.

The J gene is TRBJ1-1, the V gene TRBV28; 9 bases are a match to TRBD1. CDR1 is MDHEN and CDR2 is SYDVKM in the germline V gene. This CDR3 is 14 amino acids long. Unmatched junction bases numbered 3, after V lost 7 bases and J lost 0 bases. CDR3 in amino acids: CASTRQGVNTEAFF. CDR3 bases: TGTGCCAGCACTCGACAGGGGGTGAACACTGAAGCTTTCTTT.

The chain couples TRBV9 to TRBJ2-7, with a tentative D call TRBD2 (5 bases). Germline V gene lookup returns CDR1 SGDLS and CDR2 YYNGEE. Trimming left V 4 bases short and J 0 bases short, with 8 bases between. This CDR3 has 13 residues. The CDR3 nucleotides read TGTGCCAGCAGCCCTAGCATCTCCTACGAGCAGTACTTC. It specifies CASSPSISYEQYF.

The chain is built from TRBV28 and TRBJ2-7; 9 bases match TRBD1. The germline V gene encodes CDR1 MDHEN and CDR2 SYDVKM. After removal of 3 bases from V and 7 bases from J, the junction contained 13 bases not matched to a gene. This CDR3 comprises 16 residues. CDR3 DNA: TGTGCCAGCAGTTTTTACCGGGACAGGGATATCTTGGAGCAGTACTTC. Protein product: CASSFYRDRDILEQYF.

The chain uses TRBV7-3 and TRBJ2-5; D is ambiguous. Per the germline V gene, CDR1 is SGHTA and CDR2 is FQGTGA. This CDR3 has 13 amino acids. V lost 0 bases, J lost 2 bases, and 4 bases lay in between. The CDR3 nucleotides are TGTGCCAGCAGCTTAACCCCTCAAGAGACCCAGTACTTC. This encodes CASSLTPQETQYF.

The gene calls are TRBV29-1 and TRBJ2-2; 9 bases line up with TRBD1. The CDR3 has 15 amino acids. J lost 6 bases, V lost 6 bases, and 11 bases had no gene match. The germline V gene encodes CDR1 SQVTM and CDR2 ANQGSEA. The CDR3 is CSVLRDRVEAGELFF. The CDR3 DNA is TGCAGCGTCCTCCGGGACAGGGTCGAAGCCGGGGAGCTGTTTTTT.

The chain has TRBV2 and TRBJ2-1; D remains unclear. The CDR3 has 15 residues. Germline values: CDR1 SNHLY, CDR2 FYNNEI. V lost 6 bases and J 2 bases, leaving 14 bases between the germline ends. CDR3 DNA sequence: TGTGCCAGCAGGACCCGGGTCAGCGCCTACAATGAGCAGTTCTTC. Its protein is CASRTRVSAYNEQFF. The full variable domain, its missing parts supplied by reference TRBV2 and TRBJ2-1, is EPEVTQTPSHQVTQMGQEVILRCVPISNHLYFYWYRQILGQKVEFLVSFYNNEISEKSEIFDDQFSVERPDGSNFTLKIRSTKLEDSAMYFCASRTRVSAYNEQFFGPGTRLTVL.

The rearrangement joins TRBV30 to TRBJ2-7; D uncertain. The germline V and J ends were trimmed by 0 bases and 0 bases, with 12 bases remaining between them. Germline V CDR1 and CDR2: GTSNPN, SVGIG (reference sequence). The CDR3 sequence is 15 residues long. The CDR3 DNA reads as TGTGCCTGGAGTGTACCGCGTCGAAGCTCCTACGAGCAGTACTTC. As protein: CAWSVPRRSSYEQYF.

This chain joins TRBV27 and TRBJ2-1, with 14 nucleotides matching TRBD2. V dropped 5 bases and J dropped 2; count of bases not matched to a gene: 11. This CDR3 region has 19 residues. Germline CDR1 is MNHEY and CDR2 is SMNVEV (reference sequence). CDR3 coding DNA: TGTGCCAGCAGTCTAGCTCCGGGACTAGCGGGAGTCCCCTACAATGAGCAGTTCTTC. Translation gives CASSLAPGLAGVPYNEQFF.

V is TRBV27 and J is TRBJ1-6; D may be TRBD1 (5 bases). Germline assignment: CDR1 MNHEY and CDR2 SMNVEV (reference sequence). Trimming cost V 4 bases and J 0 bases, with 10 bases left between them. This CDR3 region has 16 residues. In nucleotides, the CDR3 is TGTGCCAGCAGTTCGGACACGAGCTCCTATAATTCACCCCTCCACTTT. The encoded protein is CASSSDTSSYNSPLHF.

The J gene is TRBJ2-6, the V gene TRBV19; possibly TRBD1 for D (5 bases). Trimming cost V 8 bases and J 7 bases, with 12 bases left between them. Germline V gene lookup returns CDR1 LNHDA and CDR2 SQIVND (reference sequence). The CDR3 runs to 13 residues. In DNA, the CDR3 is TGTGCCAGTGGAAGGGGAACCGCCAACGTCCTGACTTTC. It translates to CASGRGTANVLTF.

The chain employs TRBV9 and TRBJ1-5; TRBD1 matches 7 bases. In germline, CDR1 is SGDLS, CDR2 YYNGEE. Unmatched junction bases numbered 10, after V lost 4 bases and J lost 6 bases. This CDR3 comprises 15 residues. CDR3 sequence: CASSKGKGAGQPQHF. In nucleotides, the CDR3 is TGTGCCAGCAGCAAAGGGAAGGGGGCTGGTCAGCCCCAGCATTTT.

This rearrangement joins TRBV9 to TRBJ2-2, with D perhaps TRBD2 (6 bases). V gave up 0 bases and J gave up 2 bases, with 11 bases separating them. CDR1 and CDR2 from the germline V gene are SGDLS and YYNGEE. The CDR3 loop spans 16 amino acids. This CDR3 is CASSVVAVINTGELFF. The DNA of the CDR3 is TGTGCCAGCAGCGTAGTAGCGGTGATAAACACCGGGGAGCTGTTTTTT. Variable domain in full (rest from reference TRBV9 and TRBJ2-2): DSGVTQTPKHLITATGQRVTLRCSPRSGDLSVYWYQQSLDQGLQFLIQYYNGEERAKGNILERFSAQQFPDLHSELNLSSLELGDSALYFCASSVVAVINTGELFFGEGSRLTVL.

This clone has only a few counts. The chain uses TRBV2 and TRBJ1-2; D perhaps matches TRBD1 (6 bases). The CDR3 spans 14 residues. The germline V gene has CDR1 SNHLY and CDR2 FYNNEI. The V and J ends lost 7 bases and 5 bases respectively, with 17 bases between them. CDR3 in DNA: TGTGCCAGCACGTTACGGACAGTTCTGTATGGCTACACCTTC. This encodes CASTLRTVLYGYTF.

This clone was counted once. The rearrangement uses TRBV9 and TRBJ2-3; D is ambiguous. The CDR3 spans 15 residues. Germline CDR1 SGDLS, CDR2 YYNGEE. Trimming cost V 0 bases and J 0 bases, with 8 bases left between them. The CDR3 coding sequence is TGTGCCAGCAGCGTAGCTATATCTAGCACAGATACGCAGTATTTT. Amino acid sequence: CASSVAISSTDTQYF. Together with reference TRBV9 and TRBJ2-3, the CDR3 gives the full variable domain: DSGVTQTPKHLITATGQRVTLRCSPRSGDLSVYWYQQSLDQGLQFLIQYYNGEERAKGNILERFSAQQFPDLHSELNLSSLELGDSALYFCASSVAISSTDTQYFGPGTRLTVL.

The CDR3 reads CASSQGGLAGLSSYEQYF. The CDR3 coding sequence is TGTGCCAGCAGCCAAGGCGGACTAGCGGGGTTGAGCTCCTACGAGCAGTACTTC. J is TRBJ2-7 and V is TRBV3-1 (or the pseudogene TRBV3-2); 12 bases agree with TRBD2. The CDR3 totals 18 residues. CDR1 is LGHDT and CDR2 is YNNKEL in the germline V gene (reference sequence). V was pared by 1 base and J by 0 bases, with 7 bases of the junction left unmatched.

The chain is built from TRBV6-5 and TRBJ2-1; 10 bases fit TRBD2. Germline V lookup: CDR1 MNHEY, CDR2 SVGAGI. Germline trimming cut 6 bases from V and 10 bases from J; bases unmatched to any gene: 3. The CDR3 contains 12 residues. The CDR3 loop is CASSRSGGEQFF. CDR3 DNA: TGTGCCAGCAGCCGTAGCGGGGGGGAGCAGTTCTTC.

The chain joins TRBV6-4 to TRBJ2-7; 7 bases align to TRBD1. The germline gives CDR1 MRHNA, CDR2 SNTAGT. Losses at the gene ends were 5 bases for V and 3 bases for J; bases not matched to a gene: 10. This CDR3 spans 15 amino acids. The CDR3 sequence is CASSPTGTESYEQYF. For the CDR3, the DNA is TGTGCCAGCAGTCCAACCGGGACAGAGAGCTACGAGCAGTACTTC.